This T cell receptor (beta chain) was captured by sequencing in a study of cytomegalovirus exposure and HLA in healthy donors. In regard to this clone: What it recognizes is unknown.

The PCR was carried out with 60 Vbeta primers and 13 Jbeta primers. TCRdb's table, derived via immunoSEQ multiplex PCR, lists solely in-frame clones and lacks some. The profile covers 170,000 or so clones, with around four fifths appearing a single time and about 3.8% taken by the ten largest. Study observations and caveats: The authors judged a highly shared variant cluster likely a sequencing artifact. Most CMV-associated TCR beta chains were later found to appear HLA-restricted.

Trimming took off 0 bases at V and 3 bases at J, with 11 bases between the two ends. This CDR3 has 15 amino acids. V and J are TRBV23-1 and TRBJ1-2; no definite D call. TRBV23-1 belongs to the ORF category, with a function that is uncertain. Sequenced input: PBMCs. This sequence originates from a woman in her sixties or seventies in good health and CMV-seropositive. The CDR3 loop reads CASSQSWSRDYGYTF. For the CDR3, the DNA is TGCGCCAGCAGTCAATCATGGTCCCGAGACTATGGCTACACCTTC.